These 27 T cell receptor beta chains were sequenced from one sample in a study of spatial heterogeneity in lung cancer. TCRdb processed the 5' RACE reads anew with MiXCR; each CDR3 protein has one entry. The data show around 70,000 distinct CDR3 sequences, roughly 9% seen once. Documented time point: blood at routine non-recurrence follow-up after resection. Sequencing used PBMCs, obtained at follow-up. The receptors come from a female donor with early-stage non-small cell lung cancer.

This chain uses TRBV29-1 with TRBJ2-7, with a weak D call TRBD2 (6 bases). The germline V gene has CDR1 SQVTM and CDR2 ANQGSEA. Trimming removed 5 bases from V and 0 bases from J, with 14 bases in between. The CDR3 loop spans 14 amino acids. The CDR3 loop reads CSVYPDGSSYEQYF. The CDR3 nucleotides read TGCAGCGTTTACCCTGACGGGAGCTCCTACGAGCAGTACTTC.

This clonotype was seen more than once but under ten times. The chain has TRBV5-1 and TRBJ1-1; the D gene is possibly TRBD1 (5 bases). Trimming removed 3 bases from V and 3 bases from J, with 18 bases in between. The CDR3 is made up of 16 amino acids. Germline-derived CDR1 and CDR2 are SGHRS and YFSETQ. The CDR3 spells CASSSDQGSWDTEAFF. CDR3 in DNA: TGCGCCAGCAGCTCAGACCAGGGTAGTTGGGACACTGAAGCTTTCTTT.

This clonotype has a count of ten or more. This CDR3 is CASSGQGNEQFF. In DNA form, the CDR3 reads TGTGCCAGCAGTGGACAGGGCAATGAGCAGTTCTTC. The J gene is TRBJ2-1, the V gene TRBV5-4, with 8 bases fitting TRBD1. The J segment lost 6 bases and the V segment lost 5 bases, leaving 1 base of the junction unmatched. The CDR3 length is 12 residues. Germline CDR1 is SGHNT and CDR2 is YYREEE (reference sequence).

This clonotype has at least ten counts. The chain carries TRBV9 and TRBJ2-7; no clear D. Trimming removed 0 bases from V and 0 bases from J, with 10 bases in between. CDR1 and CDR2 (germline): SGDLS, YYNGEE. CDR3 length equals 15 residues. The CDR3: CASSVGAADSYEQYF. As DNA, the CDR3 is TGTGCCAGCAGCGTAGGGGCCGCCGACTCCTACGAGCAGTACTTC.

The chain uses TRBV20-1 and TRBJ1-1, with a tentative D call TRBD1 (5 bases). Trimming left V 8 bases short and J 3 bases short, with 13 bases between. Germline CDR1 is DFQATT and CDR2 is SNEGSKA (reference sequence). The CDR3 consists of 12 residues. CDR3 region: CSSPGADTEAFF. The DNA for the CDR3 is TGCAGTTCACCCGGGGCGGACACTGAAGCTTTCTTT.

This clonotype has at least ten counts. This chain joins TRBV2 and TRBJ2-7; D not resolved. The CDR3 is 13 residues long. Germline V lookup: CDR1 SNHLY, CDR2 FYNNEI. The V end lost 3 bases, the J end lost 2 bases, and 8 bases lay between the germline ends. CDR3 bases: TGTGCCAGCAGTGATCTACGCACCTACGAGCAGTACTTC. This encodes CASSDLRTYEQYF.

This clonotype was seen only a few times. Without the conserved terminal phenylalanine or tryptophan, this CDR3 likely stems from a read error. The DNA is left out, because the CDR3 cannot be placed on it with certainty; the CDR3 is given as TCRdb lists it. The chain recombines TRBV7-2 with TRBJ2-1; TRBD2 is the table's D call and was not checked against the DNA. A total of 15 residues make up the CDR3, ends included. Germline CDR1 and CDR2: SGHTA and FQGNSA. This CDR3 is CASSLGLAGGPQEVL.

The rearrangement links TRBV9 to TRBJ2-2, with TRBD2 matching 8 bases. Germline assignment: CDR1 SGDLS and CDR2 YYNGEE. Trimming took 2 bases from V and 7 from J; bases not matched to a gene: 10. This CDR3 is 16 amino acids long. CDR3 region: CASSVSGRAWGGELFF. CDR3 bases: TGTGCCAGCAGCGTCTCCGGGAGGGCCTGGGGCGGGGAGCTGTTTTTT.

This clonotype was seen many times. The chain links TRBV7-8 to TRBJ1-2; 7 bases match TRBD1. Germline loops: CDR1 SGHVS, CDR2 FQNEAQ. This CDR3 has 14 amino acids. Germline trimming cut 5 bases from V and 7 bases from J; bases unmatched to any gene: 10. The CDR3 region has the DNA TGTGCCAGCAGCGGGACGCGACAGGGAAGTGGCTACACCTTC. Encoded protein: CASSGTRQGSGYTF.

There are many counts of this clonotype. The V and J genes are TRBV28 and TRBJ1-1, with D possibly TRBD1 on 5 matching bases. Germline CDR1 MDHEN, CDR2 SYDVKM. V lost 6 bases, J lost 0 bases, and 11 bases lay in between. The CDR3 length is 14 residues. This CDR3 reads CASSPGSLNTEAFF. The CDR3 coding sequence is TGTGCCAGCAGCCCAGGGTCCTTGAACACTGAAGCTTTCTTT. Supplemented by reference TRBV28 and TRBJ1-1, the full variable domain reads DVKVTQSSRYLVKRTGEKVFLECVQDMDHENMFWYRQDPGLGLRLIYFSYDVKMKEKGDIPEGYSVSREKKERFSLILESASTNQTSMYLCASSPGSLNTEAFFGQGTRLTVV.

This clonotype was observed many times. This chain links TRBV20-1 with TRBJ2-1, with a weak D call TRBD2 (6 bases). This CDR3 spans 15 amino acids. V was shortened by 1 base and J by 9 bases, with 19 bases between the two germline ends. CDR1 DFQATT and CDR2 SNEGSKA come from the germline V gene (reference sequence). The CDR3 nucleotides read TGCAGTGCTAGAGTGAGCGTTTTAGCGGTGGGTGAGCAGTTCTTC. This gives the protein CSARVSVLAVGEQFF.

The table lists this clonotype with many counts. The chain's CDR3 is CASSRDRAWNTEAFF. DNA for the CDR3: TGTGCCAGCAGCCGGGACAGGGCGTGGAACACTGAAGCTTTCTTT. The chain couples TRBV5-4 to TRBJ1-1; 9 bases align to TRBD1. V shed 4 bases, J shed 1 base, and the junction held 5 bases outside the gene matches. The CDR3 runs to 15 residues. The germline gives CDR1 SGHNT, CDR2 YYREEE (reference sequence).

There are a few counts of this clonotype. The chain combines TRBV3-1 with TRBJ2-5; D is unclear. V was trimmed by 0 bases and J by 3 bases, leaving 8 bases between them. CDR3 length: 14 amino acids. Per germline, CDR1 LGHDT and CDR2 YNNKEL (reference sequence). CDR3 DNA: TGTGCCAGCAGCCAAGAGGCGAGCGAAGAGACCCAGTACTTC. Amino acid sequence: CASSQEASEETQYF.

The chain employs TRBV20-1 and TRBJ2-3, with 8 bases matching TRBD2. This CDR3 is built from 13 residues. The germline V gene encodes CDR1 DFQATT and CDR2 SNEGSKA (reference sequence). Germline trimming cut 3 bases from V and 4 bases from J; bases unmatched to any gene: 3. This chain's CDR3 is CSASPSGSDTQYF. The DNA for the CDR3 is TGCAGTGCTAGCCCTAGCGGGTCAGATACGCAGTATTTT.

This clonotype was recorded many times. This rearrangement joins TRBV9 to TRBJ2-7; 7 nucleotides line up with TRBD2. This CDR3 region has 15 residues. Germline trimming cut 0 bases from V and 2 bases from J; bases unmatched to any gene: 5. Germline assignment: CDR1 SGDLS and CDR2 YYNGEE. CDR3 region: CASSVESGTPYEQYF. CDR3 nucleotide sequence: TGTGCCAGCAGCGTAGAGAGCGGGACTCCCTACGAGCAGTACTTC.

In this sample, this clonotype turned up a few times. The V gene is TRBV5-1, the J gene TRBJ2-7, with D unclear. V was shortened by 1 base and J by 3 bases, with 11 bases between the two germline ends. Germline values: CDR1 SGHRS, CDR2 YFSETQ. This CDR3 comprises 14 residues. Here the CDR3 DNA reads TGCGCCAGCAGCTTGTCTGACGGTAACTACGAGCAGTACTTC. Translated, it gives CASSLSDGNYEQYF. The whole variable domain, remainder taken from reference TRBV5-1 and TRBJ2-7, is KAGVTQTPRYLIKTRGQQVTLSCSPISGHRSVSWYQQTPGQGLQFLFEYFSETQRNKGNFPGRFSGRQFSNSRSEMNVSTLELGDSALYLCASSLSDGNYEQYFGPGTRLTVT.

CDR3 bases: TGTGCCAGCAGCCTGATGGGGCGCCACAATCAGCCCCAGCATTTT. Encoded protein: CASSLMGRHNQPQHF. The chain couples TRBV7-2 to TRBJ1-5; weak D call: TRBD1 (5 bases). Trimming shortened V by 5 bases and J by 3 bases, and 14 bases separated the two germline ends. This CDR3 comprises 15 residues. In germline, CDR1 is SGHTA, CDR2 FQGNSA. The full variable domain, rest sourced from reference TRBV7-2 and TRBJ1-5, is GAGVSQSPSNKVTEKGKDVELRCDPISGHTALYWYRQSLGQGLEFLIYFQGNSAPDKSGLPSDRFSAERTGGSVSTLTIQRTQQEDSAVYLCASSLMGRHNQPQHFGDGTRLSIL.

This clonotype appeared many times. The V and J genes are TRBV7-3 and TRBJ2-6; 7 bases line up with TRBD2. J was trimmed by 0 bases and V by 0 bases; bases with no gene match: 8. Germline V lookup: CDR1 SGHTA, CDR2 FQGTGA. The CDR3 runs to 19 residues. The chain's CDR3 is CASSLTGLGPYSGANVLTF. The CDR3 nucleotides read TGTGCCAGCAGCTTAACTGGACTAGGCCCCTACTCTGGGGCCAACGTCCTGACTTTC.

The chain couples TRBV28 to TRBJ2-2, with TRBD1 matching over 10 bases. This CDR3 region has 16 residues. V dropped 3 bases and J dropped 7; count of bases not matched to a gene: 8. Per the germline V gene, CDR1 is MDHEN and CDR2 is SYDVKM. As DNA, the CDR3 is TGTGCCAGCAGTTTGAGACAGGGGGCAAGGAACGGGGAGCTGTTTTTT. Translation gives CASSLRQGARNGELFF. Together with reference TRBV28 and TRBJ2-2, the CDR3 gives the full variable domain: DVKVTQSSRYLVKRTGEKVFLECVQDMDHENMFWYRQDPGLGLRLIYFSYDVKMKEKGDIPEGYSVSREKKERFSLILESASTNQTSMYLCASSLRQGARNGELFFGEGSRLTVL.

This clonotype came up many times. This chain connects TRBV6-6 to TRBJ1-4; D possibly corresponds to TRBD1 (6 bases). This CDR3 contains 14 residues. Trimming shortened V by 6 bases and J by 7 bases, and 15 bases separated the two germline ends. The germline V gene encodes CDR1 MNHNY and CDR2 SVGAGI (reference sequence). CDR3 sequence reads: CASSLGTYGEKLFF. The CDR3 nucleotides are TGTGCCAGCAGCTTGGGGACATACGGTGAAAAACTGTTTTTT.

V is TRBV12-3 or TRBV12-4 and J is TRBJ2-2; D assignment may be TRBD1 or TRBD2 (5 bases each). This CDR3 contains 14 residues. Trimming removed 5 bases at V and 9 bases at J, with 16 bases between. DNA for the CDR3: TGTGCCAGCAGTCCTCGTCGGGGCCGGTGGGAGCTGTTTTTT. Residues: CASSPRRGRWELFF.

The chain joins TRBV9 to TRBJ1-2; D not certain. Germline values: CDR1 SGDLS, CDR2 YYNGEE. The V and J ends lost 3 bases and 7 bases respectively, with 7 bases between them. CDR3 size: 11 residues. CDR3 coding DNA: TGTGCCAGCAGCGGGGGATCTGGCTACACCTTC. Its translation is CASSGGSGYTF.

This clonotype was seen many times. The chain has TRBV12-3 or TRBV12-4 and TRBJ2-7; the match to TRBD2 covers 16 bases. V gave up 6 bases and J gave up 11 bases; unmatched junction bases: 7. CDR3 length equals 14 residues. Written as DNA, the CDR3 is TGTGCCAGCAGCCTCTCGGGACTAGCGGGAGGGAAGTACTTC. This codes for CASSLSGLAGGKYF.

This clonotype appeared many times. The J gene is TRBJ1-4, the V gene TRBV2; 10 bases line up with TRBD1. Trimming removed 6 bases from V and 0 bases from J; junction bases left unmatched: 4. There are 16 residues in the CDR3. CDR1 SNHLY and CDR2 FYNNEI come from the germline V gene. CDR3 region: CASRRQGASTNEKLFF. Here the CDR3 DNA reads TGTGCCAGCAGGAGACAGGGGGCGTCAACTAATGAAAAACTGTTTTTT.

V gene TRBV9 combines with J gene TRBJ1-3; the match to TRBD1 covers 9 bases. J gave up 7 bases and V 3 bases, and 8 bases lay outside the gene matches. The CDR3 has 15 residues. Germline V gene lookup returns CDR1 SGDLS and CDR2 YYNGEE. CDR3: CASSAGTGGQNTIYF. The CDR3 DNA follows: TGTGCCAGCAGCGCAGGCACAGGGGGCCAGAACACCATATATTTT. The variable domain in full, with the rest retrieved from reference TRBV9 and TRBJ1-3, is DSGVTQTPKHLITATGQRVTLRCSPRSGDLSVYWYQQSLDQGLQFLIQYYNGEERAKGNILERFSAQQFPDLHSELNLSSLELGDSALYFCASSAGTGGQNTIYFGEGSWLTVV.

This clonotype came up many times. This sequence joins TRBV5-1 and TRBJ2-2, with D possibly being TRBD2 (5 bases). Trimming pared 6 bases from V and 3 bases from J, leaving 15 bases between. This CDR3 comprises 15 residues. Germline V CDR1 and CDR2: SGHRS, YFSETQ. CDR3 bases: TGCGCCAGCACCTTTGGGAGAGCGGACACCGGGGAGCTGTTTTTT. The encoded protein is CASTFGRADTGELFF.

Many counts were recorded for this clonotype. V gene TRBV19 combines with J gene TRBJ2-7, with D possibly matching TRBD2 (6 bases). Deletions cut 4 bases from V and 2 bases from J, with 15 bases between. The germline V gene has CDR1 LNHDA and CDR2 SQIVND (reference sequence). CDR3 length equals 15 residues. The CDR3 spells CASSKASSAAYEQYF. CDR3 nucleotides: TGTGCCAGTAGTAAGGCGTCTAGCGCCGCCTACGAGCAGTACTTC. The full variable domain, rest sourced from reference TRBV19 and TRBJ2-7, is DGGITQSPKYLFRKEGQNVTLSCEQNLNHDAMYWYRQDPGQGLRLIYYSQIVNDFQKGDIAEGYSVSREKKESFPLTVTSAQKNPTAFYLCASSKASSAAYEQYFGPGTRLTVT.